This T cell receptor (beta chain) stems from a study of CD8 T cells in Susac syndrome. Study observations and caveats: The study conceded that its TCR sequencing and HLA analysis involved relatively few individuals.

As to this clonotype: Its antigen is not known.

The CDR3 covers 15 residues. Trimming took off 0 bases at V and 0 bases at J, with 10 bases between the two ends. Per the germline V gene, CDR1 is SGDLS and CDR2 is YYNGEE. Random hexamers were used to reverse transcribe an amount of about 0.45 to 1 ug RNA. The CDR3 of TCR beta was amplified by immunoSEQ multiplex PCR across 54 Vbeta and 13 Jbeta. TCRdb itself ran the immunoSEQ multiplex PCR reads through MiXCR, one entry per CDR3 protein. The sample includes 110,000 or so distinct CDR3 sequences, 93% of them seen just once. The authors sequenced TCR beta from blood CD8+ and CD4+ T cells. TEMRA cells were FACS-enriched, while CD8+ and CD4+ T cells were negatively isolated.

The sequence was collected from a human donor with multiple sclerosis. The chain employs TRBV9 and TRBJ2-7; D is ambiguous. Source material: CD4+ T cells from PBMCs. The CDR3 protein is CASSVALESSYEQYF. The CDR3 DNA reads as TGTGCCAGCAGCGTAGCTCTGGAGAGCTCCTACGAGCAGTACTTC. The full variable domain, with the rest looked up from reference TRBV9 and TRBJ2-7, is DSGVTQTPKHLITATGQRVTLRCSPRSGDLSVYWYQQSLDQGLQFLIQYYNGEERAKGNILERFSAQQFPDLHSELNLSSLELGDSALYFCASSVALESSYEQYFGPGTRLTVT.